This is a list of T cell receptor beta chains from one sample in a study of vaccination and CD4 T cells after COVID-19. Antigens of these TCRs are unknown. TCRdb re-called the PCR reads with MiXCR, one entry per CDR3 protein. This table has roughly 4,500 distinct CDR3 sequences, roughly 23% appearing once. Sequencing input: CD4+ T cells from blood, cultured in vitro. Receptors were obtained from a human donor who had recovered from COVID-19. Each CDR3 is given with its conserved first and last residue. Each record gives: V gene, clone size, CDR3 length, CDR3 protein. The size of a clone is reported for some rows only, either as once, few or many, or as a class for expanded clones.

TRBV19 | - | 13 | CASSKAVSETQYF
TRBV20-1 | - | 16 | CSARLAGGQSYNEQFF
TRBV7-2 | medium-sized | 17 | CASSPGPGRGEGNTIYF
TRBV29-1 | few | 12 | CSGPQGTYGYTF
TRBV9 | - | 13 | CASSGPGANEQYF
TRBV20-1 | - | 14 | CSALAGGEITEAFF
TRBV20-1 | few | 14 | CSAAAGGLAGELFF
TRBV20-1 | few | 17 | CSARGSQGESSGNTIYF
TRBV15 | - | 15 | CATSYPRQGDTEAFF
TRBV3-1 | - | 13 | CASSHRRNTEAFF
TRBV12-3/TRBV12-4 | large | 13 | CASSQDRVQEAFF
TRBV6-5 | medium-sized | 14 | CASSLTESNSPLHF
TRBV25-1 | once | 14 | CASSDPGSTYEQYF
TRBV7-6 | few | 15 | CASRQGRTNTGELFF
TRBV6-1 | - | 12 | CAVARSYNEQFF
TRBV15 | medium-sized | 15 | CATSRDGKRNTEAFF
TRBV21-1 | medium-sized | 16 | CASLGTGDPPIYGEYF
TRBV20-1 | few | 13 | CSRLGPLTDTQYF
TRBV6-1 | large | 18 | CASSEASLEWGRWDGYTF
TRBV20-1 | - | 12 | CSARSLGTEAFF
TRBV5-1 | few | 14 | CASSSYVTNTEAFF
TRBV30 | few | 11 | CAWSLENEQFF
TRBV9 | once | 13 | CASSLQAAGELFF
TRBV6-1 | - | 16 | CASSEVRAGGRDTQYF
TRBV10-1 | - | 13 | CASSDSPHPGQFF
TRBV10-3 | - | 16 | CAISEFTGVTNYGYTF
TRBV12-3/TRBV12-4 | few | 18 | CASSLARGQDQLNYGYTF
TRBV19 | few | 15 | CASSPIAGNNYEQYF
TRBV2 | few | 14 | CATTRGGASNEQFF
TRBV6-1 | - | 14 | CASSPGTGGETQYF
TRBV4-2 | medium-sized | 15 | CASSRSSGGDYEQYF
TRBV7-9 | few | 14 | CASSSGGPLDEQYF
TRBV11-1 | - | 16 | CASSPRDSLTKNIQYF
TRBV6-1 | - | 15 | CASNFGSRATGELFF
TRBV7-9 | few | 13 | CASSLLSGYGYTF
TRBV6-5 | - | 16 | CASSYYGSTGSYGYTF
TRBV18 | medium-sized | 12 | CASSPWGTEAFF
TRBV27 | large | 15 | CASSPYRDLQETQYF
TRBV19 | - | 15 | CASSRLESVGYGYTF
TRBV7-7 | - | 13 | CASSQEPGSQQFF
TRBV7-3 | - | 17 | CASSPPGTSGGPDTQYF
TRBV2 | - | 15 | CASSEAGLAGNIQYF
TRBV14 | - | 18 | CASSLLWGPEAIRSPLHF
TRBV11-2 | few | 16 | CASSLTGLAGTDTQYF
TRBV20-1 | few | 13 | CSARDPLSLEAFF
TRBV5-4 | - | 15 | CASSLQGQGGRGYTF
TRBV6-1 | - | 14 | CASITGGAHNEQFF
TRBV20-1 | few | 15 | CSARGTGGALHGYTF
TRBV10-3 | medium-sized | 14 | CAISDKAGTGELFF
TRBV2 | once | 14 | CASRGTLARETQYF
TRBV29-1 | few | 12 | CSVYPANYGYTF
TRBV6-5 | few | 14 | CASSYDPMGTEAFF
TRBV30 | - | 15 | CAWSVPTGSGYGYTF
TRBV7-3 | - | 14 | CASSLTSSNNEQFF
TRBV20-1 | few | 14 | CSALGQGVYNEQFF